This record looks at one TCR beta chain sequence and its context. The sample originates from a study of T cell changes during pregnancy in multiple sclerosis. Using immunoSEQ multiplex PCR, the repertoire was profiled, and TCRdb retains in-frame clones only, with some absent. The sample gives approximately 48,000 clones, 75% to 95% of which show up once; around 9.2% is in the top ten. V shed 3 bases and J shed 1 base, with 14 bases lying between them. CDR3 length: 16 residues. CDR1 is MNHNS, CDR2 SASEGT, per germline. The sequence derives from a female donor with multiple sclerosis, enrolled in a pregnancy study. The J gene is TRBJ2-3, the V gene TRBV6-1; D not resolved. The sample consisted of CD8+ T cells from peripheral blood mononuclear cells, taken after pregnancy. The CDR3 nucleotides are TGTGCCAGCAGTGACTTGACTGGCGCGGGCACAGATACGCAGTATTTT. It is translated as CASSDLTGAGTDTQYF.